A single sample gave rise to the 5 T cell receptor beta chains below, sequenced in a study of control samples from healthy donors and cancer patients (dated by TCRdb to the early 2020s). Library preparation was by the immunoSEQ multiplex PCR assay. TCRdb obtained this table from immuneACCESS and retained in-frame rearrangements with V and J assigned. These tables miss some clones; where compared with another copy, unresolved V genes account for less than half of the shortfall, and the remainder is unexplained. This sample lists roughly 130,000 clones; nearly 90% were detected once. The ten biggest clones cover 3.2% of the sample. Sequencing was performed on blood. These receptors originate from a man aged 50 to 59 in good health.

This chain connects TRBV14 to TRBJ1-5; a possible D gene is TRBD1 (6 bases). Per germline, CDR1 SGHDN and CDR2 FVKESK. Trimming stripped 0 bases from V and 4 bases from J, with 16 bases between. This CDR3 is 17 amino acids long. This CDR3 is CASSQDRGTAGNQPQHF. In DNA form, the CDR3 reads TGTGCCAGCAGCCAAGACAGGGGCACAGCAGGGAATCAGCCCCAGCATTTT.

The V call is TRBV7-9, the J call TRBJ2-2, with TRBD2 matching over 12 bases. V was clipped by 4 bases and J by 5 bases; unmatched bases: 2. CDR3 size: 15 residues. Germline-derived CDR1 and CDR2 are SEHNR and FQNEAQ (reference sequence). The CDR3 DNA reads as TGTGCCAGCAGCTCTAGCGGGGGGGCAACCGGGGAGCTGTTTTTT. As protein: CASSSSGGATGELFF.

The chain combines TRBV5-1 with TRBJ2-7; 12 bases match TRBD2. The CDR3 is 14 residues long. Germline CDR1 SGHRS, CDR2 YFSETQ. Unmatched junction bases numbered 1, after V lost 4 bases and J lost 2 bases. CDR3 sequence: CASSPSGGAYEQYF. The CDR3, as DNA: TGCGCCAGCAGCCCTAGCGGGGGGGCCTACGAGCAGTACTTC.

V and J are TRBV7-9 and TRBJ2-3, with a possible D match to TRBD1 (6 bases). V was pared by 1 base and J by 5 bases, with 16 bases between. Per the germline V gene, CDR1 is SEHNR and CDR2 is FQNEAQ (reference sequence). This CDR3 is 16 amino acids long. Here the CDR3 DNA reads TGTGCCAGCAGCTTAGTATCCCAACCCAGGGGAGATACGCAGTATTTT. Its translation is CASSLVSQPRGDTQYF.

The chain recombines TRBV6-6 with TRBJ2-3, with 9 bases fitting TRBD2. Germline CDR1 reads MNHNY; CDR2 reads SVGAGI (reference sequence). V trimming: 5 bases; J trimming: 4 bases; junction bases outside the gene matches: 13. The CDR3 consists of 17 residues. The CDR3 DNA reads as TGTGCCAGCAGTCCCCTCGTTCGGCGGGGGGGCCCAGATACGCAGTATTTT. Its protein is CASSPLVRRGGPDTQYF.